A selection of T cell receptor beta chains follows, all from one sample in a study of radiation and T cells in renal cell carcinoma. Produced via immunoSEQ multiplex PCR; TCRdb's table is partial and in-frame only. The sample has some 150,000 clones; around 90% are singletons. Source: blood, taken from a patient whose treatment included radiotherapy and nephrectomy. The receptors derive from a woman aged 45-65 years with renal cell carcinoma. Each CDR3 is given with its conserved first and last residue. Fields, in order: CDR3 protein, CDR3 DNA, clone size, D gene, J gene, V gene. D genes are given only for firm matches. A clone size is listed for some rows: how often the clone was seen (once, few, many), or a class if it is expanded.

CASLPLAGVSDTQYF,TGTGCCAGCCTCCCTTTAGCGGGCGTTTCAGATACGCAGTATTTT,NA,TRBD2,TRBJ2-3,TRBV6-5
CATSTGKANYGYTF,TGTGCCACCTCAACAGGGAAAGCTAACTATGGCTACACCTTC,NA,NA,TRBJ1-2,TRBV6-1
CASSQVGASSYEQYF,TGTGCCAGCAGCCAAGTTGGGGCCAGCTCCTACGAGCAGTACTTC,NA,NA,TRBJ2-7,TRBV4-2
CASSLLIQGYTF,TGTGCCAGCAGCTTATTGATTCAGGGCTACACCTTC,NA,NA,TRBJ1-2,TRBV7-9
CASSLISGTGLATDTQYF,TGTGCCAGCAGCTTAATTTCGGGGACAGGGTTAGCCACAGATACGCAGTATTTT,NA,TRBD1,TRBJ2-3,TRBV13
CASSLFYGNTEAFF,TGTGCCAGCAGCTTGTTCTACGGGAACACTGAAGCTTTCTTT,NA,NA,TRBJ1-1,TRBV7-8
CASSWGPGRQETQYF,TGCGCCAGCAGCTGGGGGCCGGGTAGGCAAGAGACCCAGTACTTC,NA,NA,TRBJ2-5,TRBV5-1
CASSVEGQKGQPQHF,TGTGCCAGCAGCGTAGAGGGACAGAAGGGTCAGCCCCAGCATTTT,once,TRBD1,TRBJ1-5,TRBV9
CASSSPGGEQYF,TGTGCCAGCAGCTCCCCCGGGGGGGAGCAGTACTTC,NA,TRBD2,TRBJ2-7,TRBV7-2
CASSITRTGVPNYGYTF,TGTGCCAGTAGTATAACTCGGACAGGGGTTCCTAACTATGGCTACACCTTC,NA,TRBD1,TRBJ1-2,TRBV19
CASSSLWWPKVQPQHF,TGTGCCAGCAGCTCCCTGTGGTGGCCGAAGGTTCAGCCCCAGCATTTT,once,NA,TRBJ1-5,TRBV5-8
CASSLGLAADEQFF,TGTGCCAGCAGCTTGGGACTAGCTGCGGATGAGCAGTTCTTC,NA,TRBD2,TRBJ2-1,TRBV5-8
CASSLSTGMNTEAFF,TGTGCCAGCAGCCTCTCGACAGGGATGAACACTGAAGCTTTCTTT,NA,TRBD1,TRBJ1-1,TRBV7-2
CASSGRTGSFFGELFF,TGCGCCAGCAGCGGTCGGACAGGGAGTTTCTTCGGGGAGCTGTTTTTT,NA,TRBD1,TRBJ2-2,TRBV5-1
CASSFGGRGGGTDTQYF,TGCGCCAGCAGCTTCGGCGGGCGGGGGGGAGGCACAGATACGCAGTATTTT,NA,TRBD2,TRBJ2-3,TRBV5-1
CASSSRSPWDSVVEQYF,TGTGCCAGCAGCTCCCGTAGCCCCTGGGACTCAGTCGTCGAGCAGTACTTC,NA,NA,TRBJ2-7,TRBV7-8
CASSEVGQGQYF,TGTGCCAGCAGTGAAGTAGGACAGGGTCAGTACTTC,NA,TRBD1,TRBJ2-7,TRBV6-1
CASREGGGPDREQYF,TGTGCCAGCAGAGAAGGAGGGGGACCAGACAGGGAGCAGTACTTC,NA,NA,TRBJ2-7,TRBV13
CASSSNPGATSQPGELFF,TGCGCCAGCAGCTCAAACCCCGGAGCTACTTCCCAACCCGGGGAGCTGTTTTTT,NA,NA,TRBJ2-2,TRBV5-1
CATSRDGGGGEQYF,TGTGCCACCAGCAGAGATGGGGGCGGGGGCGAGCAGTACTTC,NA,NA,TRBJ2-7,TRBV15
CASSLSRESMRTEAFF,TGTGCCAGCAGCTTAAGTCGGGAGTCCATGAGGACTGAAGCTTTCTTT,NA,NA,TRBJ1-1,TRBV7-2
CASSEGSLANEKLFF,TGTGCCAGCAGCGAGGGTTCGTTGGCTAATGAAAAACTGTTTTTT,NA,NA,TRBJ1-4,TRBV9
CASRISPGGHQPQHF,TGTGCCAGCAGAATCTCTCCAGGGGGCCATCAGCCCCAGCATTTT,NA,TRBD1,TRBJ1-5,TRBV6-1
CASSSGQGVPNEKLFF,TGCGCCAGCAGCTCGGGACAGGGGGTTCCTAATGAAAAACTGTTTTTT,NA,TRBD1,TRBJ1-4,TRBV5-1
CASSLIQGGNEQFF,TGTGCCAGCAGTTTGATTCAGGGTGGGAATGAGCAGTTCTTC,NA,NA,TRBJ2-1,TRBV28